This T cell receptor (beta chain) was recorded in a study of graft-versus-host responses after intestinal transplantation (dated by TCRdb to 2020 to 2023). Context from the whole study: The transplants that recipients received were multivisceral, liver-intestinal, or isolated intestinal. Every recipient was given anti-thymocyte globulin induction, followed by 3 to 4 years of maintenance tacrolimus and steroids. After intestinal transplantation, graft-versus-host and host-versus-graft alloreactive T cell clones in the graft, circulation and bone marrow were tracked using bulk TCR-beta CDR3 sequencing. To identify alloreactive clones, pre-transplant mixed lymphocyte reaction products were sequenced and then compared with unstimulated pre-transplant donor and recipient T cells. A cohort of 24 intestinal transplant recipients, including one retransplant, was enrolled, and a few patients lacking pretransplant specimens were excluded. Donor T cell macrochimerism was defined as a peak of at least 4% donor T cells among recipient peripheral blood mononuclear cells. Instead of going to the commercial service, samples from a few later patients were sequenced in-house on an Illumina MiSeq and processed with MiXCR.

Study-level results and caveats: High GvH to HvG T cell clonal ratios were observed in the allografts of patients with donor T cell macrochimerism. Early after transplant, peak levels of circulating GvH clones were found to be associated with declines in HvG clones. GvH clones were found in recipient bone marrow, and some of the GvH clones appeared earlier in ileal mucosa or blood, which is consistent with an intestinal mucosal origin. The relatively low number and heterogeneity of intestinal transplant patients limited the conclusions.

Note on this clone: What antigen it recognizes has not been identified. The record has no base qualities; no much larger clone is one base away.

Looking up the germline V gene yields CDR1 SGDLS and CDR2 YYNGEE. The cysteine opens and the phenylalanine closes a CDR3 of 15 amino acids. The kept DNA is CDR3 alone, 45 bases in frame from the first base. The V and J ends are trimmed by 0 bases and 1 base, leaving 7 bases between them. The library was prepared using the immunoSEQ multiplex PCR assay. For most patients, genomic DNA was isolated with the Qiagen DNeasy Blood and Tissue Kit and shipped frozen to Adaptive Biotechnologies for TCR sequencing. Adaptive Biotechnologies carried out high-throughput TCR-beta CDR3 sequencing of genomic DNA for most patients. Concerning the study's data processing: Adaptive's ImmunoSEQ software supplied the TCR sequencing data for 15 to 20 patients, while MiXCR and VDJtools were used to process a few other patients. To correct CD4 versus CD8 sorting errors, sequences present in both subsets at a frequency ratio below 5:1 were removed. CDR3 nucleotide sequences shared between donor and recipient were removed because the origin of such sequences could not be assigned. To be classed as alloreactive, a clone needed at least 2-fold expansion over unstimulated cells and a minimum CFSE-low frequency of 0.002% (template counts) or 0.001% (read counts). Clones detected in sequenced pre-transplant spleen, lymph node, or MLR CFSE-low populations of the donor or recipient were defined as mappable. Cumulative frequency of alloreactive clones was calculated as a percentage of all sequences weighted by copy number. In TCRdb, the immuneACCESS table is reduced to in-frame sequences with V and J assigned. These tables do not hold every clone; where another copy was compared, an unresolved V gene accounts for under half, and the others remain unexplained. The V and J calls and clone size are taken from that table; D and trimming were inferred from the DNA. The sample table contains roughly 100,000 clones; only one count was recorded for roughly 93% of them. The ten biggest clones cover under 1.5% of the sample.

According to the study, the label for this sample's time point signals: cells obtained before transplantation from donor or recipient. CD3+CD4+ and CD3+CD8+ populations were FACS-sorted from unstimulated pre-transplant donor and recipient cells taken from spleen or lymph nodes. Here the sequenced sample was unstimulated CD8+ T cells sorted from spleen or lymph node cells, taken before intestinal transplant. The V and J segments used are TRBV9 and TRBJ1-4; the D gene is perhaps TRBD1, from 5 matching bases. The receptor's source is a human donor who received an intestinal transplant. The CDR3 reads CASSVGGGTNEKLFF. The base sequence is TGTGCCAGCAGCGTAGGGGGGGGAACTAATGAAAAACTGTTTTTT.